Listed below are T cell receptor beta chains from one sample, sequenced in a study of blood T cells in healthy people across ages. TCRdb reprocessed the 5' RACE reads via MiXCR and lists one record per CDR3 protein. The sample has 750,000 to 950,000 distinct CDR3 sequences, about 26% seen once; the top ten hold over 2.5%. The same specimen was also included in a second study, on T cells of mothers and their children.

Sequenced input: blood. These TCRs come from a boy aged 5-17 years in good health. Both conserved end residues are part of each CDR3. The order of the fields is clone size, D gene, V gene, J gene, CDR3 protein, CDR3 DNA. D genes are given only for firm matches. A clone size is listed for some rows: how often the clone was seen (once, few, many), or a class if it is expanded.

abundance: NA
d_gene: TRBD2
v_gene: TRBV6-5
j_gene: TRBJ2-3
CDR3aa: CASSSDGLATDTQYF
CDR3nt: TGTGCCAGCAGTTCCGATGGACTAGCAACAGATACGCAGTATTTT

abundance: many
d_gene: NA
v_gene: TRBV2
j_gene: TRBJ2-5
CDR3aa: CASSEPDYGTQYF
CDR3nt: TGTGCCAGCAGTGAACCGGACTACGGGACCCAGTACTTC

abundance: few
d_gene: NA
v_gene: TRBV11-2
j_gene: TRBJ1-5
CDR3aa: CASSLEGNFQPQHF
CDR3nt: TGTGCCAGCAGCTTAGAGGGGAACTTCCAGCCCCAGCATTTT

abundance: once
d_gene: NA
v_gene: TRBV28
j_gene: TRBJ2-3
CDR3aa: CASEHGASTDTQYF
CDR3nt: TGTGCCAGCGAACATGGGGCTAGCACAGATACGCAGTATTTT

abundance: few
d_gene: NA
v_gene: TRBV24-1
j_gene: TRBJ2-6
CDR3aa: CATSDLRRGTGANVLTF
CDR3nt: TGTGCCACCAGTGATTTGCGACGGGGAACTGGGGCCAACGTCCTGACTTTC

abundance: many
d_gene: TRBD2
v_gene: TRBV7-2
j_gene: TRBJ2-5
CDR3aa: CASSPSISGGYSRKTQYF
CDR3nt: TGTGCCAGCAGCCCATCGATTAGCGGGGGCTACAGTAGAAAGACCCAGTACTTC

abundance: few
d_gene: NA
v_gene: TRBV28
j_gene: TRBJ2-1
CDR3aa: CASRPRPRADKRGQFF
CDR3nt: TGTGCCAGCAGACCACGACCCCGGGCCGACAAACGGGGGCAGTTCTTC

abundance: NA
d_gene: NA
v_gene: TRBV11-2
j_gene: TRBJ2-3
CDR3aa: CASSLRGGFSTDTQYF
CDR3nt: TGTGCCAGCAGCTTAAGGGGTGGTTTTAGCACAGATACGCAGTATTTT

abundance: NA
d_gene: TRBD1
v_gene: TRBV12-3/TRBV12-4
j_gene: TRBJ2-2
CDR3aa: CASSPGQLESGELFF
CDR3nt: TGTGCCAGCAGTCCGGGACAGCTTGAGAGCGGGGAGCTGTTTTTT

abundance: NA
d_gene: NA
v_gene: TRBV7-3
j_gene: TRBJ1-1
CDR3aa: CASTPGSLPTEAFF
CDR3nt: TGTGCCAGCACCCCGGGGTCCCTTCCAACTGAAGCTTTCTTT

abundance: NA
d_gene: TRBD1
v_gene: TRBV7-2
j_gene: TRBJ2-7
CDR3aa: CASSLDLRQGYEQYF
CDR3nt: TGTGCCAGCAGCTTAGACCTAAGACAGGGATACGAGCAGTACTTC

abundance: NA
d_gene: NA
v_gene: TRBV6-5
j_gene: TRBJ2-7
CDR3aa: CASRLGNSYEQYF
CDR3nt: TGTGCCAGCAGACTTGGGAATTCCTACGAGCAGTACTTC

abundance: few
d_gene: NA
v_gene: TRBV20-1
j_gene: TRBJ1-4
CDR3aa: CSAREGGRDEKLFF
CDR3nt: TGCAGTGCTAGAGAAGGGGGGCGCGATGAAAAACTGTTTTTT

abundance: many
d_gene: TRBD1
v_gene: TRBV5-6
j_gene: TRBJ2-5
CDR3aa: CASSLDGQGSPETQYF
CDR3nt: TGTGCCAGCAGCTTGGACGGACAGGGGAGCCCGGAGACCCAGTACTTC

abundance: few
d_gene: TRBD1
v_gene: TRBV7-9
j_gene: TRBJ2-2
CDR3aa: CASSSSRDRENTGELFF
CDR3nt: TGTGCCAGCAGCTCCTCCCGGGACAGGGAGAACACCGGGGAGCTGTTTTTT

abundance: NA
d_gene: NA
v_gene: TRBV7-3
j_gene: TRBJ1-2
CDR3aa: CASSPLGGGVYGYTF
CDR3nt: TGTGCCAGCAGCCCCCTCGGCGGCGGAGTCTATGGCTACACCTTC

abundance: few
d_gene: NA
v_gene: TRBV9
j_gene: TRBJ2-5
CDR3aa: CASSVWGRRQETQYF
CDR3nt: TGTGCCAGCAGCGTGTGGGGGCGGAGGCAAGAGACCCAGTACTTC

abundance: NA
d_gene: NA
v_gene: TRBV5-1
j_gene: TRBJ2-1
CDR3aa: CASTADAFPGEQFF
CDR3nt: TGCGCCAGCACCGCGGACGCCTTCCCGGGGGAGCAGTTCTTC

abundance: few
d_gene: NA
v_gene: TRBV29-1
j_gene: TRBJ2-2
CDR3aa: CSVQPGANTGELFF
CDR3nt: TGCAGCGTGCAACCGGGGGCTAACACCGGGGAGCTGTTTTTT

abundance: NA
d_gene: NA
v_gene: TRBV29-1
j_gene: TRBJ2-1
CDR3aa: CSVVRGANEQFF
CDR3nt: TGCAGCGTTGTAAGGGGGGCAAATGAGCAGTTCTTC

abundance: few
d_gene: TRBD1
v_gene: TRBV6-5
j_gene: TRBJ2-5
CDR3aa: CASRRPGTGVGQYF
CDR3nt: TGTGCCAGCAGACGTCCCGGGACAGGGGTTGGGCAGTACTTC

abundance: NA
d_gene: NA
v_gene: TRBV20-1
j_gene: TRBJ2-7
CDR3aa: CSARDSGTMAYEQYF
CDR3nt: TGCAGTGCTAGAGATTCGGGGACCATGGCCTACGAGCAGTACTTC

abundance: once
d_gene: NA
v_gene: TRBV29-1
j_gene: TRBJ2-7
CDR3aa: CSVKTGTKRGQYF
CDR3nt: TGCAGCGTGAAAACCGGGACAAAAAGAGGGCAGTACTTC

abundance: NA
d_gene: TRBD1
v_gene: TRBV10-3
j_gene: TRBJ2-7
CDR3aa: CAIRGQGSYEQYF
CDR3nt: TGTGCCATCAGGGGACAGGGATCCTACGAGCAGTACTTC

abundance: NA
d_gene: NA
v_gene: TRBV7-3
j_gene: TRBJ2-7
CDR3aa: CASSLRGPYYEQYF
CDR3nt: TGTGCCAGCAGCTTAAGAGGGCCCTACTACGAGCAGTACTTC

abundance: NA
d_gene: NA
v_gene: TRBV27
j_gene: TRBJ2-1
CDR3aa: CASKPRDSHYNEQFF
CDR3nt: TGTGCCAGCAAGCCCCGAGACAGTCACTACAATGAGCAGTTCTTC

abundance: NA
d_gene: TRBD1
v_gene: TRBV12-3/TRBV12-4
j_gene: TRBJ1-6
CDR3aa: CASSLTGQDSPLHF
CDR3nt: TGTGCCAGCAGTTTAACGGGACAGGATTCACCCCTCCACTTT

abundance: NA
d_gene: NA
v_gene: TRBV19
j_gene: TRBJ1-1
CDR3aa: CASRGRENTEAFF
CDR3nt: TGTGCCAGTCGAGGCAGGGAGAACACTGAAGCTTTCTTT

abundance: NA
d_gene: NA
v_gene: TRBV9
j_gene: TRBJ2-3
CDR3aa: CASSLMGPKDTQYF
CDR3nt: TGTGCCAGCAGTCTCATGGGTCCCAAGGATACGCAGTATTTT

abundance: NA
d_gene: TRBD1
v_gene: TRBV6-5
j_gene: TRBJ1-1
CDR3aa: CASSYLTGGRTEAFF
CDR3nt: TGTGCCAGCAGTTACCTGACAGGGGGACGGACTGAAGCTTTCTTT

abundance: few
d_gene: TRBD1
v_gene: TRBV20-1
j_gene: TRBJ2-7
CDR3aa: CSASNRGSYEQYF
CDR3nt: TGCAGTGCGAGTAACAGGGGATCCTACGAGCAGTACTTC

abundance: NA
d_gene: NA
v_gene: TRBV10-3
j_gene: TRBJ2-1
CDR3aa: CAIRGDLSSYNEQFF
CDR3nt: TGTGCCATCAGGGGGGACCTTAGCTCCTACAATGAGCAGTTCTTC